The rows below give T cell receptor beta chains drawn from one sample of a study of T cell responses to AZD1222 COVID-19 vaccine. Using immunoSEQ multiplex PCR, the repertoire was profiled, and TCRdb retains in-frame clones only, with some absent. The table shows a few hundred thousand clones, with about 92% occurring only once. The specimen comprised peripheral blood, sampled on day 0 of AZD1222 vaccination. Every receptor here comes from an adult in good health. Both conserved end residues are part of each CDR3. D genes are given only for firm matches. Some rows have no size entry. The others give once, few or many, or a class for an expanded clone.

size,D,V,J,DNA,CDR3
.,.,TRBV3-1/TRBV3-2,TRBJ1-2,TGTGCCAGCAGCCAAGAATGGGCCTATGGCTACACCTTC,CASSQEWAYGYTF
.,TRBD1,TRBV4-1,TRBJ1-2,TGCGCCAGCAGCCACGTAAACCGGGACAGATCTGGCTACACCTTC,CASSHVNRDRSGYTF
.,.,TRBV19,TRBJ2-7,TGTGCCAGTAGTATAACAGCCAATGGGCCCTACGAGCAGTACTTC,CASSITANGPYEQYF
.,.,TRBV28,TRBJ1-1,TGTGCCAGCAGCCCTTGGGGGGGGACTGAAGCTTTCTTT,CASSPWGGTEAFF
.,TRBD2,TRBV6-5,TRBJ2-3,TGTGCCAGCAGTTACCAACTAGCGGGAGGAACGCAGTATTTT,CASSYQLAGGTQYF
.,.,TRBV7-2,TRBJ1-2,TGTGCCAGCAGCGGAGGTCAGGCAAGCTATGGCTACACCTTC,CASSGGQASYGYTF
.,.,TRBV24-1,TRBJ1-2,TGTGCCACCCGATCGGGGCAGGACTATGGCTACACCTTC,CATRSGQDYGYTF
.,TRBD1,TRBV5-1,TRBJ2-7,TGCGCCAGCAGCCCCGGGACAGCCTACGAGCAGTACTTC,CASSPGTAYEQYF
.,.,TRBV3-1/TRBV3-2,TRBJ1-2,TGTGCCAGCAGCGAAACTCAGATGCTGCCTCCCCACACCTTC,CASSETQMLPPHTF
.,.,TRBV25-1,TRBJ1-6,TGTGCCAGCAGTGCCACAGCAAATTCACCCCTCCACTTT,CASSATANSPLHF
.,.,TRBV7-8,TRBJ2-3,TGTGCCAGCAGCCAAAGGAGGGTAGCACTTAGCACAGATACGCAGTATTTT,CASSQRRVALSTDTQYF
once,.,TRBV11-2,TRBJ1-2,TGTGCCAGCAGCTCCTTGGCAGGGCGTTTCTATGGCTACACCTTC,CASSSLAGRFYGYTF
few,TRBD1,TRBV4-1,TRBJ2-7,TGCGCCAGCAGCCAGGGAGGACAGGGGGTTCGTCTCGAGCAGTACTTC,CASSQGGQGVRLEQYF
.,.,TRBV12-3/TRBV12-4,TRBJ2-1,TGTGCCAGCAGTTTTGGGTATAAGCAGTTCTTC,CASSFGYKQFF
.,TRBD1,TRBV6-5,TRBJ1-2,TGTGCCAGCAGTTTGGGACAGGGGGCGGAAGGCTACACCTTC,CASSLGQGAEGYTF
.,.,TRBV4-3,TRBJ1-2,TGCGCCAGCAGCCCGTCACCCAACGAGGCTTATGGCTACACCTTC,CASSPSPNEAYGYTF
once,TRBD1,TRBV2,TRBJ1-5,TGTGCCAGCAGAGGGGGCGACCTTAGCAATCAGCCCCAGCATTTT,CASRGGDLSNQPQHF
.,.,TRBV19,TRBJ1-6,TGTGCCAGTAGTATGGGGAATAATTCACCCCTCCACTTT,CASSMGNNSPLHF
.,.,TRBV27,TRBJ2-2,TGTGCCAGCAGTTTATATGCAGGGTCGACCGGGGAGCTGTTTTTT,CASSLYAGSTGELFF
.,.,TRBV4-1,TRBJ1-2,TGCGCCAGCAGCCACGAAGGTCGGGGCTATGGCTACACCTTC,CASSHEGRGYGYTF
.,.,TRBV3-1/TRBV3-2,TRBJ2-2,TGTGCCAGCAGCCAAAGCCGGACCGCCGGGGAGCTGTTTTTT,CASSQSRTAGELFF
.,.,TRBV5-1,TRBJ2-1,TGCGCCAGCAGCTTGGAGGAGTACAGCTCCTACAATGAGCAGTTCTTC,CASSLEEYSSYNEQFF
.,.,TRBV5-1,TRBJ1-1,TGCGCCAGCAGCACCGACAGGCGGGTGGAAGCTTTCTTT,CASSTDRRVEAFF
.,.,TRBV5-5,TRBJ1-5,TGTGCCAGCAGCTTAGAGGGCATGAATCAGCCCCAGCATTTT,CASSLEGMNQPQHF
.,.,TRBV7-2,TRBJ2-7,TGTGCCAGCACTCCCGGGACTCCGGGTGAGCAGTACTTC,CASTPGTPGEQYF
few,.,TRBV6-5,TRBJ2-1,TGTGCCAGCAGTTACCCGAATGGGGATGAGCAGTTCTTC,CASSYPNGDEQFF
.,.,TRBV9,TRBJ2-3,TGTGCCAGCAGCGGGGACTCGCATAGGGATACGCAGTATTTT,CASSGDSHRDTQYF
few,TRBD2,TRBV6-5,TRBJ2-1,TGTGCCAGCAGTTTCCTAGGAGCGGGGGGTGACAATGAGCAGTTCTTC,CASSFLGAGGDNEQFF
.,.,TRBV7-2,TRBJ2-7,TGTGCCAGCACCTTATTGGGGACATCCTACGAGCAGTACTTC,CASTLLGTSYEQYF
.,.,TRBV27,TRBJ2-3,TGTGCCACCCAGAGAAGAGGATTCACAGATACGCAGTATTTT,CATQRRGFTDTQYF
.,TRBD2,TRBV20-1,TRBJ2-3,TGCAGTGCTAGTCCCTATGATAGCGGGGGCCCTTCTAGCACAGATACGCAGTATTTT,CSASPYDSGGPSSTDTQYF
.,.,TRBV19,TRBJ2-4,TGTGCCAGTAGTATTTCCTCAGCGGCCAAAAACATTCAGTACTTC,CASSISSAAKNIQYF
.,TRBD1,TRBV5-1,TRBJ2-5,TGCGCCAGCAGCTTGGAGACAGGGAAGGAGACCCAGTACTTC,CASSLETGKETQYF
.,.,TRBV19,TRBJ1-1,TGTGCCAGTAGTGGGCCGGGACTTTCGAACACTGAAGCTTTCTTT,CASSGPGLSNTEAFF
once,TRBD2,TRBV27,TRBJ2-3,TGTGCCACGGATAGCGGGAGTCGGGGAAGCGATACGCAGTATTTT,CATDSGSRGSDTQYF
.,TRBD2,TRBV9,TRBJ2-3,TGTGCCAGCAGCGGCCGGTTTGCGGGAGCGGCAGATACGCAGTATTTT,CASSGRFAGAADTQYF
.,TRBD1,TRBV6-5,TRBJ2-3,TGTGCCAGCAGTTACAGACAGGGGGCAGATACGCAGTATTTT,CASSYRQGADTQYF
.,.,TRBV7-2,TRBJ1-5,TGTGCCAGCAGCCGGGGGCATAATCAGCCCCAGCATTTT,CASSRGHNQPQHF
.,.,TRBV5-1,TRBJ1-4,TGCGCCAGCAGCCAGATACAAGGGGCAACTAATGAAAAACTGTTTTTT,CASSQIQGATNEKLFF
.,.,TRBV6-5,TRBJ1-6,TGTGCCAGCAGACAGATCTTGAATTCACCCCTCCACTTT,CASRQILNSPLHF
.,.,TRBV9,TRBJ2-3,TGTGCCAGCAGCGTAGCTACGGGCATCTCCTTCGAGGATACGCAGTATTTT,CASSVATGISFEDTQYF
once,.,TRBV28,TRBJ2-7,TGTGCCAGCAGCCGCAACGGGGGGCCGTGGCAGTACTTC,CASSRNGGPWQYF
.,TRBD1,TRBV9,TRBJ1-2,TGTGCCAGCAGCGGACAGGGGCCCGCCGACTATGGCTACACCTTC,CASSGQGPADYGYTF
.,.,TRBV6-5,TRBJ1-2,TGTGCCAGCGGGGGGGAATTACCGATTCTCTATGGCTACACCTTC,CASGGELPILYGYTF
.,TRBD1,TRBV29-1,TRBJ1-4,TGCAGCGTTGGAGCCGGGACAGGGAATGAAAAACTGTTTTTT,CSVGAGTGNEKLFF
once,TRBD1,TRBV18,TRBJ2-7,TGTGCCAGCTCACCCTTCGAGGCAGGGGGCAACGAGCAGTACTTC,CASSPFEAGGNEQYF
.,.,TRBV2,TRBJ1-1,TGTGCCAGCAGTTTGAACGGTGAAGCTTTCTTT,CASSLNGEAFF
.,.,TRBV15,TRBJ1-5,TGTGCCACCAGAGAAGGCAATCAGCCCCAGCATTTT,CATREGNQPQHF